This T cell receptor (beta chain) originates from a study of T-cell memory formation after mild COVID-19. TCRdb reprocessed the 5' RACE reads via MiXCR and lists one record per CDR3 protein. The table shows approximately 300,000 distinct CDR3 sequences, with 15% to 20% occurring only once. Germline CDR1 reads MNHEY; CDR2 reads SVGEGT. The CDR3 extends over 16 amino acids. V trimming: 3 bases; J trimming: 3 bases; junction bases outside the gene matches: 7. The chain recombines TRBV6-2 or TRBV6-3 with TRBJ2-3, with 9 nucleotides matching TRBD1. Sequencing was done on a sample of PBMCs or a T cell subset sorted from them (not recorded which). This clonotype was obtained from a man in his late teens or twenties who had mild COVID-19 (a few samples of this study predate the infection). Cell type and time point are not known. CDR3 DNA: TGTGCCAGCAGTTATAGACAGGGGGATATAACAGATACGCAGTATTTT. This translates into CASSYRQGDITDTQYF.